Listed below are T cell receptor beta chains from one sample, sequenced in a study of blood T cell repertoires in COVID-19. Profiled with immunoSEQ multiplex PCR; TCRdb holds only in-frame clones, not every one. The sample holds roughly 160,000 clones, roughly nine tenths seen once. Material for sequencing was peripheral blood. The receptors derive from a man between 60 and 75 years old with acute or convalescent COVID-19. CDR3s include the opening cysteine and the closing phenylalanine or tryptophan. Each record gives: V gene, J gene, D gene, clone size, CDR3 protein, CDR3 DNA. D genes are given only for firm matches. Where a row states a size, it is once, few, many or the class of an expanded clone; other rows omit it.

V gene: TRBV27; J gene: TRBJ1-6; D gene: -; clone size: few; CDR3 protein: CASSFMTRSPLHF; CDR3 DNA: TGTGCCAGCAGTTTTATGACGAGGTCACCCCTCCACTTT
V gene: TRBV5-1; J gene: TRBJ2-7; D gene: -; clone size: -; CDR3 protein: CASSLARGKLTGEQYF; CDR3 DNA: TGCGCCAGCAGCTTGGCCAGAGGGAAGCTAACGGGGGAGCAGTACTTC
V gene: TRBV27; J gene: TRBJ1-5; D gene: TRBD1; clone size: few; CDR3 protein: CASSRGQGAHQPQHF; CDR3 DNA: TGTGCCAGCAGCCGGGGACAGGGGGCACATCAGCCCCAGCATTTT
V gene: TRBV27; J gene: TRBJ2-3; D gene: -; clone size: -; CDR3 protein: CASSSFRGGLSDTQYF; CDR3 DNA: TGTGCCAGCAGTTCCTTCAGGGGCGGGTTATCGGATACGCAGTATTTT
V gene: TRBV5-8; J gene: TRBJ1-5; D gene: -; clone size: -; CDR3 protein: CASNPRGFSNQPQHF; CDR3 DNA: TGTGCCAGCAATCCGAGGGGGTTTAGCAATCAGCCCCAGCATTTT
V gene: TRBV10-2; J gene: TRBJ2-4; D gene: -; clone size: -; CDR3 protein: CATRGGEAKNIQYF; CDR3 DNA: TGCGCCACTAGGGGGGGGGAAGCCAAAAACATTCAGTACTTC
V gene: TRBV5-6; J gene: TRBJ1-3; D gene: TRBD1; clone size: -; CDR3 protein: CASSEGQGFPGNTIYF; CDR3 DNA: TGTGCCAGCAGTGAGGGACAGGGATTCCCTGGAAACACCATATATTTT
V gene: TRBV19; J gene: TRBJ1-4; D gene: TRBD1; clone size: -; CDR3 protein: CASMGQGAAKLFF; CDR3 DNA: TGTGCCAGTATGGGACAGGGGGCGGCCAAACTGTTTTTT
V gene: TRBV5-5; J gene: TRBJ1-4; D gene: -; clone size: -; CDR3 protein: CASSLGPTEKLFF; CDR3 DNA: TGTGCCAGCAGCTTGGGCCCGACAGAAAAACTGTTTTTT
V gene: TRBV2; J gene: TRBJ1-1; D gene: -; clone size: -; CDR3 protein: CASSATTGGTEAFF; CDR3 DNA: TGTGCCAGCAGCGCTACCACGGGGGGGACTGAAGCTTTCTTT
V gene: TRBV6-6; J gene: TRBJ2-7; D gene: TRBD2; clone size: -; CDR3 protein: CASTQTSGFYEQYF; CDR3 DNA: TGTGCCAGCACCCAAACTAGCGGGTTCTACGAGCAGTACTTC
V gene: TRBV7-8; J gene: TRBJ2-5; D gene: -; clone size: few; CDR3 protein: CASSLDPRGETQYF; CDR3 DNA: TGTGCCAGCAGCTTAGACCCAAGGGGGGAGACCCAGTACTTC
V gene: TRBV18; J gene: TRBJ2-1; D gene: -; clone size: -; CDR3 protein: CASSKGGGLNEQFF; CDR3 DNA: TGTGCCAGCTCAAAGGGGGGGGGCCTCAATGAGCAGTTCTTC
V gene: TRBV7-2; J gene: TRBJ2-5; D gene: TRBD2; clone size: -; CDR3 protein: CASSLSGWLAGGGETQYF; CDR3 DNA: TGTGCCAGCAGCCTCTCCGGGTGGCTAGCGGGAGGCGGCGAGACCCAGTACTTC
V gene: TRBV9; J gene: TRBJ2-5; D gene: -; clone size: once; CDR3 protein: CASSPGPRGGQETQYF; CDR3 DNA: TGTGCCAGCAGCCCCGGGCCTAGGGGCGGCCAAGAGACCCAGTACTTC
V gene: TRBV24-1; J gene: TRBJ2-2; D gene: -; clone size: few; CDR3 protein: CATSVLTGELFF; CDR3 DNA: TGTGCCACCAGTGTATTAACCGGGGAGCTGTTTTTT
V gene: TRBV11-1; J gene: TRBJ1-1; D gene: -; clone size: once; CDR3 protein: CASSLTSRTEAFF; CDR3 DNA: TGTGCCAGCAGCTTAACGAGCAGGACTGAAGCTTTCTTT
V gene: TRBV18; J gene: TRBJ1-2; D gene: -; clone size: -; CDR3 protein: CASSEMENYGYTF; CDR3 DNA: TGTGCCAGCTCAGAAATGGAGAACTATGGCTACACCTTC
V gene: TRBV18; J gene: TRBJ2-7; D gene: -; clone size: -; CDR3 protein: CASSPRDTKGEQYF; CDR3 DNA: TGTGCCAGCTCACCCCGGGACACTAAGGGGGAGCAGTACTTC
V gene: TRBV27; J gene: TRBJ2-5; D gene: TRBD2; clone size: few; CDR3 protein: CASVLRAGSQTQYF; CDR3 DNA: TGTGCCAGCGTCCTAAGAGCGGGGAGTCAGACCCAGTACTTC
V gene: TRBV12-5; J gene: TRBJ1-1; D gene: -; clone size: -; CDR3 protein: CASGAWTAPHEAFF; CDR3 DNA: TGTGCTAGTGGTGCCTGGACAGCCCCTCATGAAGCTTTCTTT
V gene: TRBV7-3; J gene: TRBJ2-5; D gene: TRBD1; clone size: once; CDR3 protein: CASSFTGEETQYF; CDR3 DNA: TGTGCCAGCAGCTTTACAGGGGAAGAGACCCAGTACTTC
V gene: TRBV30; J gene: TRBJ2-2; D gene: TRBD1; clone size: -; CDR3 protein: CAWTDDRESNTGELFF; CDR3 DNA: TGTGCCTGGACCGACGACAGGGAGAGCAACACCGGGGAGCTGTTTTTT
V gene: TRBV19; J gene: TRBJ2-5; D gene: TRBD1; clone size: -; CDR3 protein: CASSARDREAETQYF; CDR3 DNA: TGTGCCAGTAGTGCCCGGGACAGGGAGGCGGAGACCCAGTACTTC
V gene: TRBV24-1; J gene: TRBJ2-2; D gene: TRBD2; clone size: -; CDR3 protein: CATSDLWGGSTGELFF; CDR3 DNA: TGTGCCACCAGTGATTTATGGGGAGGGAGTACCGGGGAGCTGTTTTTT
V gene: TRBV5-4; J gene: TRBJ1-2; D gene: TRBD1; clone size: -; CDR3 protein: CASSPIPGQGAFAYGYTF; CDR3 DNA: TGTGCCAGCAGCCCAATACCGGGACAGGGGGCATTCGCTTATGGCTACACCTTC
V gene: TRBV24-1; J gene: TRBJ2-1; D gene: TRBD1; clone size: -; CDR3 protein: CATSTTTGKSYNEQFF; CDR3 DNA: TGTGCCACCAGTACGACGACAGGGAAGTCCTACAATGAGCAGTTCTTC
V gene: TRBV18; J gene: TRBJ1-1; D gene: -; clone size: -; CDR3 protein: CASSSDRNSEAFF; CDR3 DNA: TGTGCCAGCTCGTCAGACAGAAACTCTGAAGCTTTCTTT
V gene: TRBV9; J gene: TRBJ1-1; D gene: TRBD1; clone size: -; CDR3 protein: CASSVDRGRTEAFF; CDR3 DNA: TGTGCCAGCAGCGTTGACAGGGGCCGCACTGAAGCTTTCTTT
V gene: TRBV7-8; J gene: TRBJ1-1; D gene: -; clone size: -; CDR3 protein: CASSPIRGTEAFF; CDR3 DNA: TGTGCCAGCAGCCCCATTAGGGGCACTGAAGCTTTCTTT
V gene: TRBV19; J gene: TRBJ1-1; D gene: -; clone size: once; CDR3 protein: CASSTRAGRRDTEAFF; CDR3 DNA: TGTGCCAGTAGTACTCGGGCCGGGAGGAGGGACACTGAAGCTTTCTTT
V gene: TRBV5-5; J gene: TRBJ1-3; D gene: -; clone size: -; CDR3 protein: CASSLTAVSGNTIYF; CDR3 DNA: TGTGCCAGCAGCTTGACAGCCGTCTCTGGAAACACCATATATTTT
V gene: TRBV7-9; J gene: TRBJ1-2; D gene: -; clone size: -; CDR3 protein: CASSLADLAVNYGYTF; CDR3 DNA: TGTGCCAGCAGCTTAGCGGACTTGGCGGTTAACTATGGCTACACCTTC
V gene: TRBV14; J gene: TRBJ1-6; D gene: -; clone size: once; CDR3 protein: CASSQGQGYNSPLHF; CDR3 DNA: TGTGCCAGCAGCCAGGGGCAGGGCTATAATTCACCCCTCCACTTT
V gene: TRBV24-1; J gene: TRBJ1-2; D gene: TRBD1; clone size: -; CDR3 protein: CATSGPGGDGYTF; CDR3 DNA: TGTGCCACCAGTGGGCCAGGGGGTGATGGCTACACCTTC
V gene: TRBV7-8; J gene: TRBJ1-5; D gene: -; clone size: -; CDR3 protein: CASSLVPGSNQPQHF; CDR3 DNA: TGTGCCAGCAGCTTAGTACCAGGGAGCAATCAGCCCCAGCATTTT
V gene: TRBV6-2/TRBV6-3; J gene: TRBJ1-2; D gene: -; clone size: -; CDR3 protein: CASSYSAAPANYGYTF; CDR3 DNA: TGTGCCAGCAGTTACTCGGCAGCGCCAGCTAACTATGGCTACACCTTC
V gene: TRBV5-1; J gene: TRBJ2-5; D gene: -; clone size: -; CDR3 protein: CASSQVAETQYF; CDR3 DNA: TGCGCCAGCAGCCAGGTGGCGGAGACCCAGTACTTC
V gene: TRBV20-1; J gene: TRBJ1-1; D gene: TRBD1; clone size: once; CDR3 protein: CSAEGATEAFF; CDR3 DNA: TGCAGTGCTGAGGGGGCCACTGAAGCTTTCTTT
V gene: TRBV6-2/TRBV6-3; J gene: TRBJ1-4; D gene: -; clone size: -; CDR3 protein: CASSSDQAATNEKLFF; CDR3 DNA: TGTGCCAGCAGCTCCGACCAGGCTGCAACTAATGAAAAACTGTTTTTT
V gene: TRBV27; J gene: TRBJ2-7; D gene: -; clone size: -; CDR3 protein: CASRNPGGYEQYF; CDR3 DNA: TGTGCCAGCAGGAACCCAGGGGGGTACGAGCAGTACTTC
V gene: TRBV7-2; J gene: TRBJ1-2; D gene: TRBD1; clone size: -; CDR3 protein: CASSRQGARRDGYTF; CDR3 DNA: TGTGCCAGCAGCCGGCAGGGGGCGAGGAGAGATGGCTACACCTTC
V gene: TRBV28; J gene: TRBJ2-2; D gene: TRBD2; clone size: -; CDR3 protein: CASSPRSIAGVGTGELFF; CDR3 DNA: TGTGCCAGCAGTCCACGCTCTATAGCGGGAGTAGGCACCGGGGAGCTGTTTTTT
V gene: TRBV5-1; J gene: TRBJ1-2; D gene: -; clone size: -; CDR3 protein: CASSSGNYGYTF; CDR3 DNA: TGCGCCAGCAGCTCCGGTAACTATGGCTACACCTTC
V gene: TRBV3-1/TRBV3-2; J gene: TRBJ2-5; D gene: -; clone size: -; CDR3 protein: CASSQGRTGPGTQYF; CDR3 DNA: TGTGCCAGCAGCCAAGGGCGGACTGGTCCCGGGACCCAGTACTTC
V gene: TRBV29-1; J gene: TRBJ1-5; D gene: -; clone size: -; CDR3 protein: CSVGWGGNQPQHF; CDR3 DNA: TGCAGCGTGGGCTGGGGGGGGAATCAGCCCCAGCATTTT
V gene: TRBV11-3; J gene: TRBJ1-1; D gene: TRBD1; clone size: -; CDR3 protein: CASGRDRLNTEAFF; CDR3 DNA: TGTGCCAGCGGAAGGGACAGGTTAAACACTGAAGCTTTCTTT
V gene: TRBV6-1; J gene: TRBJ1-5; D gene: TRBD1; clone size: -; CDR3 protein: CASSGQGRRGSNQPQHF; CDR3 DNA: TGTGCCAGCAGTGGACAGGGGCGCCGTGGTAGCAATCAGCCCCAGCATTTT
V gene: TRBV7-9; J gene: TRBJ1-2; D gene: -; clone size: -; CDR3 protein: CASSLAHGTFNYGYTF; CDR3 DNA: TGTGCCAGCAGCTTAGCCCATGGGACATTCAACTATGGCTACACCTTC
V gene: TRBV29-1; J gene: TRBJ1-2; D gene: -; clone size: few; CDR3 protein: CSVITGPLSGYTF; CDR3 DNA: TGCAGCGTGATAACAGGGCCTCTCTCTGGCTACACCTTC
V gene: TRBV7-2; J gene: TRBJ2-7; D gene: -; clone size: -; CDR3 protein: CASSTGQIYEQYF; CDR3 DNA: TGTGCCAGCAGCACGGGACAAATCTACGAGCAGTACTTC
V gene: TRBV9; J gene: TRBJ1-5; D gene: -; clone size: -; CDR3 protein: CASSPMGDSNQPQHF; CDR3 DNA: TGTGCCAGCAGCCCCATGGGAGATAGCAATCAGCCCCAGCATTTT
V gene: TRBV27; J gene: TRBJ2-3; D gene: -; clone size: -; CDR3 protein: CASSLSGRPREDTQYF; CDR3 DNA: TGTGCCAGCAGTTTATCGGGGCGGCCCCGAGAAGATACGCAGTATTTT
V gene: TRBV7-2; J gene: TRBJ2-7; D gene: -; clone size: once; CDR3 protein: CASSFLTGSAFYEQYF; CDR3 DNA: TGTGCCAGCAGCTTCTTGACCGGGTCTGCTTTTTACGAGCAGTACTTC
V gene: TRBV4-1; J gene: TRBJ1-5; D gene: -; clone size: -; CDR3 protein: CASSQGTGNQPQHF; CDR3 DNA: TGCGCCAGCAGCCAAGGGACAGGCAATCAGCCCCAGCATTTT
V gene: TRBV27; J gene: TRBJ1-5; D gene: -; clone size: -; CDR3 protein: CASAPGGGNQPQHF; CDR3 DNA: TGTGCCAGCGCCCCCGGAGGGGGCAATCAGCCCCAGCATTTT
V gene: TRBV5-6; J gene: TRBJ2-2; D gene: -; clone size: -; CDR3 protein: CASSFRGFSPGELFF; CDR3 DNA: TGTGCCAGCAGCTTCCGGGGATTTTCCCCCGGGGAGCTGTTTTTT